This T cell receptor beta chain was identified in a study of CD8 T cells in Susac syndrome. Random hexamers served to reverse transcribe roughly 0.5 to 1 ug RNA. Amplification of TCR beta CDR3 spanned 54 Vbeta and 13 Jbeta via immunoSEQ multiplex PCR. TCRdb analysed the immunoSEQ multiplex PCR reads with MiXCR anew, one entry per CDR3 protein. The sample has about 120,000 distinct CDR3 sequences; approximately 94% are singletons. V was shortened by 1 base and J by 4 bases, with 13 bases between the two germline ends. The CDR3 sequence is 14 residues long. Germline CDR1 and CDR2: SQVTM and ANQGSEA. The chain recombines TRBV29-1 with TRBJ1-1; a weak D match, TRBD1 (5 bases). Sample: CD4+ T cells from PBMCs. The origin of this receptor is a human donor in good health. Here the CDR3 reads CSVEADTGGTEAFF. In DNA, the CDR3 is TGCAGCGTTGAAGCTGATACCGGGGGCACTGAAGCTTTCTTT.